The next 28 T cell receptor beta chains were all read from a single sample in a study of OX40 agonist ivuxolimab in advanced cancers. Clones were sequenced by immunoSEQ multiplex PCR, and TCRdb holds only the in-frame ones, with some missing. In the table there are roughly 67,000 clones, approximately 91% of which are singletons. The sequenced sample was CD4+ or CD8+ T cells sorted from blood, obtained in a trial of the OX40 agonist ivuxolimab. The origin of the receptors is an adult with an advanced solid tumor such as melanoma, head and neck, liver or kidney cancer.

V usage is TRBV9 and J usage is TRBJ1-2; D not resolved. The CDR3 covers 13 residues. With 0 bases removed from V and 2 bases from J, the gap between germline ends came to 5 bases. Germline CDR1 and CDR2: SGDLS and YYNGEE. The CDR3 bases are TGTGCCAGCAGCGTAGCTCAGAACTATGGCTACACCTTC. Translated: CASSVAQNYGYTF.

This clone was counted once. V and J are TRBV7-2 and TRBJ1-5, with D unclear. This CDR3 comprises 15 residues. V was cut by 5 bases and J by 1 base, with 12 bases left in between. In germline, CDR1 is SGHTA, CDR2 FQGNSA. The CDR3 here is CASSLETSSNQPQHF. The CDR3 DNA reads as TGTGCCAGCAGCCTTGAAACTAGCAGCAATCAGCCCCAGCATTTT.

This clone was detected only a few times. The chain recombines TRBV11-2 with TRBJ1-1; 9 bases match TRBD1. Germline V gene lookup returns CDR1 SGHAT and CDR2 FQNNGV. The V and J ends lost 6 bases and 5 bases, in that order; junction bases with no gene match: 10. This CDR3 contains 15 residues. CDR3 sequence reads: CASSPHPGQGTEAFF. CDR3 DNA sequence: TGTGCCAGCAGTCCCCATCCGGGACAGGGAACTGAAGCTTTCTTT.

The rearrangement joins TRBV18 to TRBJ2-1; possible D gene TRBD2, 5 bases. The CDR3 spans 14 residues. Per the germline V gene, CDR1 is KGHSH and CDR2 is LQKENI. The ends were cut back, 5 bases at V and 5 bases at J, with 13 bases in the middle. Here the CDR3 reads CASSFSTRNNEQFF. The CDR3 nucleotides read TGTGCCAGCTCATTCTCCACTAGGAACAATGAGCAGTTCTTC.

The CDR3 is CASSEAGRGYNEQFF. The DNA for the CDR3 is TGTGCCAGCAGTGAAGCTGGCAGGGGGTACAATGAGCAGTTCTTC. The chain combines TRBV2 with TRBJ2-1; 7 positions agree with TRBD1. This CDR3 has 15 amino acids. Germline CDR1 reads SNHLY; CDR2 reads FYNNEI. Trimming at V came to 0 bases and at J to 4 bases, leaving 3 bases not matched to a gene.

On this clone: One junction end disagrees with the germline gene, perhaps due to a read error. This chain connects TRBV5-8 to TRBJ2-1, with 10 bases fitting TRBD2. Germline V gene lookup returns CDR1 SGHTS and CDR2 YDEGEE. This CDR3 contains 13 residues. CDR3 DNA sequence: TGCGCCAGCAGCAGCGGGAGGGGCGGTGAGCAGTTCTTC. Translating gives CASSSGRGGEQFF. Full variable domain (rest looked up from reference TRBV5-8 and TRBJ2-1): EAGVTQSPTHLIKTRGQQATLRCSPISGHTSVYWYQQALGLGLQFLLWYDEGEERNRGNFPPRFSGRQFPNYSSELNVNALELEDSALYLCASSSGRGGEQFFGPGTRLTVL.

J is TRBJ1-6 and V is TRBV28; D remains ambiguous. V lost 6 bases, J lost 7 bases, and 16 bases lay in between. CDR1 is MDHEN, CDR2 SYDVKM, per germline. The CDR3 covers 15 residues. The CDR3 protein is CASSRPDRGNSPLHF. The CDR3 DNA is TGTGCCAGCAGCCGACCCGACCGGGGAAATTCACCCCTCCACTTT.

This sequence joins TRBV6-5 and TRBJ1-1; no definite D call. Germline assignment: CDR1 MNHEY and CDR2 SVGAGI. V was cut by 4 bases and J by 1 base, with 7 bases left in between. CDR3 length: 13 amino acids. The CDR3 coding sequence is TGTGCCAGCAGTTCTTACTGGAACACTGAAGCTTTCTTT. It is translated as CASSSYWNTEAFF.

The chain links TRBV2 to TRBJ2-3; D uncertain. The germline V gene encodes CDR1 SNHLY and CDR2 FYNNEI. CDR3 size: 13 residues. Trimming took off 5 bases at V and 3 bases at J, with 9 bases between the two ends. CDR3 sequence: CASSQDQTDTQYF. The CDR3 DNA reads as TGTGCCAGCAGTCAAGATCAGACAGATACGCAGTATTTT.

The chain joins TRBV6-5 to TRBJ2-1; a possible D gene is TRBD1 (6 bases). This CDR3 is built from 15 residues. Trimming removed 6 bases at V and 2 bases at J, with 14 bases between. CDR1 is MNHEY, CDR2 SVGAGI, per germline. The DNA for the CDR3 is TGTGCCAGCAGACCGTACAGGGCCACCTACAATGAGCAGTTCTTC. It yields the protein CASRPYRATYNEQFF.

CDR3 loop: CASSLSGQGNSPLHF. The CDR3 DNA sequence: TGTGCCAGCAGCTTATCGGGACAGGGGAATTCACCCCTCCACTTT. The chain carries TRBV7-7 and TRBJ1-6; 10 bases align to TRBD1. V was clipped by 2 bases and J by 7 bases; unmatched bases: 2. Germline V gives CDR1 SSHAT, CDR2 FNYEAQ (reference sequence). CDR3 length: 15 residues.

The V and J genes are TRBV6-6 and TRBJ2-3; 8 nucleotides agree with TRBD1. The CDR3 covers 16 residues. Germline V lookup: CDR1 MNHNY, CDR2 SVGAGI (reference sequence). Trimming cost V 0 bases and J 1 base; bases outside gene matches: 3. Written as DNA, the CDR3 is TGTGCCAGCAGTTACTCCCAGGGGGCGGGCACAGATACGCAGTATTTT. Protein: CASSYSQGAGTDTQYF.

This sequence joins TRBV6-5 and TRBJ1-6; no clear D gene. CDR3 length: 15 residues. Germline loops: CDR1 MNHEY, CDR2 SVGAGI. The V gene lost 2 bases and the J gene lost 1 base, with 6 bases spanning the gap. This chain's CDR3 is CASSYKGSYNSPLHF. CDR3 DNA sequence: TGTGCCAGCAGTTACAAGGGATCCTATAATTCACCCCTCCACTTT.

By sample fraction, this clone is medium-sized. The chain is built from TRBV14 and TRBJ1-4; 10 bases align to TRBD1. The CDR3 runs 17 residues. Germline assignment: CDR1 SGHDN and CDR2 FVKESK. V gave up 1 base and J gave up 7 bases; unmatched junction bases: 9. The CDR3 coding sequence is TGTGCCAGCAGCCAAGGCAAAGAGACAGGGGGCTCTGAAAAACTGTTTTTT. The encoded protein is CASSQGKETGGSEKLFF. Full variable domain (remainder filled in from reference TRBV14 and TRBJ1-4): EAGVTQFPSHSVIEKGQTVTLRCDPISGHDNLYWYRRVMGKEIKFLLHFVKESKQDESGMPNNRFLAERTGGTYSTLKVQPAELEDSGVYFCASSQGKETGGSEKLFFGSGTQLSVL.

The chain combines TRBV19 with TRBJ2-4, with 8 bases identical to TRBD1. The CDR3 totals 17 residues. Germline V CDR1 and CDR2: LNHDA, SQIVND (reference sequence). V trimming: 5 bases; J trimming: 0 bases; junction bases outside the gene matches: 9. In DNA form, the CDR3 reads TGTGCCAGTAGTTCAACTGGACAGGGACTAGCCAAAAACATTCAGTACTTC. The encoded protein is CASSSTGQGLAKNIQYF.

The gene calls are TRBV11-2 and TRBJ2-3; the D gene is possibly TRBD1 (5 bases). Germline V gives CDR1 SGHAT, CDR2 FQNNGV. The CDR3 is 14 residues long. Trimming took 5 bases from V and 4 from J, leaving 13 bases between them. DNA of the CDR3: TGTGCCAGCAGCCGACAGCTAAGATCAGATACGCAGTATTTT. This translates into CASSRQLRSDTQYF.

This chain uses TRBV28 with TRBJ1-1; no clear D. There are 11 residues in the CDR3. The V and J ends lost 2 bases and 5 bases respectively, with 3 bases between them. Germline CDR1 and CDR2: MDHEN and SYDVKM. CDR3 bases: TGTGCCAGCAGTTTACGGACTGAAGCTTTCTTT. Its protein is CASSLRTEAFF.

The chain links TRBV11-3 to TRBJ1-1; 8 nucleotides agree with TRBD1. The CDR3 has 14 residues. V lost 5 bases and J lost 4; bases outside the gene matches: 6. Germline CDR1 is SGHNT and CDR2 is YENEEA. The CDR3, as DNA: TGTGCCAGCAGCGACAGGGGTTTAGGCACTGAAGCTTTCTTT. The encoded protein is CASSDRGLGTEAFF.

This chain uses TRBV11-3 with TRBJ2-7; TRBD1 matches at 10 bases. The J segment lost 4 bases and the V segment lost 5 bases, leaving 8 bases of the junction unmatched. Germline loops: CDR1 SGHNT, CDR2 YENEEA. This CDR3 spans 15 amino acids. Here the CDR3 reads CASSPGTGVPYEQYF. DNA of the CDR3: TGTGCCAGCAGCCCCGGGACAGGGGTCCCTTACGAGCAGTACTTC.

This chain uses TRBV11-3 with TRBJ2-7, with no clear D. Germline-derived CDR1 and CDR2 are SGHNT and YENEEA. Trimming stripped 4 bases from V and 1 base from J, with 11 bases between. The CDR3 extends over 14 amino acids. The DNA of the CDR3 is TGTGCCAGCAGCTCAGGAAGAGGATCCTACGAGCAGTACTTC. Encoded protein: CASSSGRGSYEQYF.

J is TRBJ1-2 and V is TRBV28; 7 nucleotides align to TRBD1. CDR1 MDHEN and CDR2 SYDVKM come from the germline V gene. The J segment lost 6 bases and the V segment lost 6 bases, leaving 13 bases of the junction unmatched. The CDR3 spans 15 residues. CDR3: CASSQGGAVKDGYTF. The CDR3 region has the DNA TGTGCCAGCAGCCAGGGGGGGGCGGTCAAGGATGGCTACACCTTC.

CDR3 nucleotides: TGTGCCAGCAGTTTAGTCCCCTTATTGTATGGCTACACCTTC. This translates into CASSLVPLLYGYTF. The chain is built from TRBV28 and TRBJ1-2; D is uncertain. The V end was cut by 2 bases, the J end by 5 bases, with 12 bases between. CDR1 is MDHEN and CDR2 is SYDVKM in the germline V gene. The CDR3 consists of 14 residues.

The chain employs TRBV7-8 and TRBJ1-1; 11 bases are a match to TRBD1. The CDR3 length is 13 residues. Looked up from germline, CDR1 is SGHVS and CDR2 is FQNEAQ. J gave up 11 bases and V 9 bases, and 11 bases lay outside the gene matches. DNA of the CDR3: TGTGCCAGTGGCGGGACAGGGGGAGTTGAGGCTTTCTTT. Amino acid sequence: CASGGTGGVEAFF.

The chain links TRBV18 to TRBJ1-1, with D possibly TRBD1 on 5 matching bases. V was shortened by 6 bases and J by 2 bases, with 10 bases between the two germline ends. Germline loops: CDR1 KGHSH, CDR2 LQKENI. There are 13 residues in the CDR3. The CDR3: CASSPGGNTEAFF. The CDR3, as DNA: TGTGCCAGCTCCCCGGGGGGAAACACTGAAGCTTTCTTT.

This chain links TRBV5-6 with TRBJ2-7; weak D call: TRBD2 (5 bases). The V gene's germline CDR1 is SGHDT and CDR2 YYEEEE. The CDR3 is made up of 14 amino acids. V was pared by 7 bases and J by 4 bases, with 18 bases between. The CDR3 DNA is TGTGCCAGCCTCGGGCGAGGGCAGGATTACGAGCAGTACTTC. This codes for CASLGRGQDYEQYF.

This clone was seen only once. V gene TRBV7-2 combines with J gene TRBJ2-7, with D possibly matching TRBD2 (5 bases). With 5 bases removed from V and 0 bases from J, the gap between germline ends came to 11 bases. Germline values: CDR1 SGHTA, CDR2 FQGNSA. The CDR3 runs to 14 residues. CDR3 protein: CASSPRDRSYEQYF. The CDR3 DNA reads TGTGCCAGCAGCCCCCGGGATCGCTCCTACGAGCAGTACTTC.

CDR3 amino acids: CASSFLQNTEAFF. The CDR3 DNA follows: TGTGCCAGCAGCTTTTTGCAGAACACTGAAGCTTTCTTT. The genes are TRBV5-8 and TRBJ1-1; D remains ambiguous. Germline lookup yields CDR1 SGHTS and CDR2 YDEGEE. This CDR3 has 13 amino acids. Deletions cut 2 bases from V and 1 base from J, with 6 bases between. The full variable domain, completed using reference TRBV5-8 and TRBJ1-1, is EAGVTQSPTHLIKTRGQQATLRCSPISGHTSVYWYQQALGLGLQFLLWYDEGEERNRGNFPPRFSGRQFPNYSSELNVNALELEDSALYLCASSFLQNTEAFFGQGTRLTVV.

The chain links TRBV6-5 to TRBJ2-7; 7 bases match TRBD1. J gave up 5 bases and V 0 bases, and 4 bases lay outside the gene matches. This CDR3 region has 14 residues. The germline V gene has CDR1 MNHEY and CDR2 SVGAGI. CDR3 sequence reads: CASSYSAGGNEQYF. The DNA for the CDR3 is TGTGCCAGCAGTTACTCCGCAGGGGGTAACGAGCAGTACTTC.